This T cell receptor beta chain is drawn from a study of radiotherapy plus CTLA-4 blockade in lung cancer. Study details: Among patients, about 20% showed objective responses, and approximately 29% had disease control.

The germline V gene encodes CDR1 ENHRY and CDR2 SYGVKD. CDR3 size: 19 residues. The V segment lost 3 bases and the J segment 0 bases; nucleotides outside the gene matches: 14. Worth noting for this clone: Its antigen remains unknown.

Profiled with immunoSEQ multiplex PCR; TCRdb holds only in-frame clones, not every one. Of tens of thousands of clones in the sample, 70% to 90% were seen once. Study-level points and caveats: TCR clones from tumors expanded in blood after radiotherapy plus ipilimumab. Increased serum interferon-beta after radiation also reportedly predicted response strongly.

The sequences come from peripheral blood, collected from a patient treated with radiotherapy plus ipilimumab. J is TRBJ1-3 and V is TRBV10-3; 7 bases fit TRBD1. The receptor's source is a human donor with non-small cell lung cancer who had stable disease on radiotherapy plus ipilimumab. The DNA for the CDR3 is TGTGCCATCAGTGACTTGGCTAGGGACAGACAGAGCTCTGGAAACACCATATATTTT. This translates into CAISDLARDRQSSGNTIYF.